The next 25 T cell receptor beta chains were all read from a single sample in a study of T-cell reconstitution after alpha-beta-depleted transplantation in children. Construction of the TCRbeta library involved unique molecular identifiers. TCRdb re-called the PCR reads with MiXCR, one entry per CDR3 protein. The table has roughly 500,000 distinct CDR3 sequences, over 9.5% seen once; the top ten hold about 2.1%. The sequences come from PBMCs, collected before TCRalphabeta/CD19-depleted stem cell transplant. The receptors were sampled from a child aged 2 to 9 with inherited bone marrow failure, due to receive a stem cell transplant.

This clonotype was observed many times. The chain combines TRBV27 with TRBJ1-5; a weak D match, TRBD1 (6 bases). V was cut by 2 bases and J by 3 bases, with 8 bases left in between. CDR3 length equals 14 residues. From germline, CDR1 is MNHEY and CDR2 SMNVEV (reference sequence). The CDR3 sequence is CASSLRGYNQPQHF. The CDR3 DNA reads as TGTGCCAGCAGTTTAAGGGGGTACAATCAGCCCCAGCATTTT.

Regarding this clonotype: A read error may be the cause here, since a much bigger clone is one base away. The chain joins TRBV5-1 to TRBJ2-1, with 9 bases lining up with TRBD2. CDR1 SGHRS and CDR2 YFSETQ come from the germline V gene. V dropped 2 bases and J dropped 6; count of bases not matched to a gene: 9. This CDR3 is built from 16 residues. In DNA form, the CDR3 reads TGCGCCAGCAGCTTCGGACCTAGCGGGATGTCCAATGAGCAGTTCTTC. This sequence encodes CASSFGPSGMSNEQFF.

This clonotype occurred many times. The rearrangement uses TRBV20-1 and TRBJ2-7; a possible D gene is TRBD1 (5 bases). The CDR3 runs to 11 residues. Trimming stripped 5 bases from V and 6 bases from J, with 11 bases between. The V gene's germline CDR1 is DFQATT and CDR2 SNEGSKA (reference sequence). The CDR3 reads CSAPQGVEQYF. Here the CDR3 DNA reads TGCAGTGCTCCGCAGGGTGTCGAGCAGTACTTC.

The chain carries TRBV5-8 and TRBJ1-1; the D is unclear. Trimming removed 2 bases from V and 4 bases from J, with 9 bases in between. Germline V gene lookup returns CDR1 SGHTS and CDR2 YDEGEE. The CDR3 runs 13 residues. Written as DNA, the CDR3 is TGTGCCAGCAGCTTCGACACCCTCACTGAAGCTTTCTTT. Translating gives CASSFDTLTEAFF.

The chain is built from TRBV5-5 and TRBJ1-2, with D perhaps matching TRBD1 (5 bases). The CDR3 loop spans 13 amino acids. The V gene's germline CDR1 is SGHKS and CDR2 YYEKEE (reference sequence). Between the trimmed V and J ends, which lost 3 bases and 6 bases, there was a span of 12 bases. CDR3 region: CASSWGFEDGYTF. The DNA for the CDR3 is TGTGCCAGCAGCTGGGGGTTTGAGGATGGCTACACCTTC.

This clonotype showed up many times. The CDR3 here is CASSGDRGRYEQYF. CDR3 nucleotides: TGTGCCAGCAGTGGGGACAGGGGACGCTACGAGCAGTACTTC. V gene TRBV12-3 or TRBV12-4 combines with J gene TRBJ2-7; 10 positions agree with TRBD1. The CDR3 totals 14 residues. J was trimmed by 3 bases and V by 5 bases; bases with no gene match: 4.

This clonotype was counted ten times or more. The V and J genes are TRBV27 and TRBJ2-3; D is uncertain. In germline, CDR1 is MNHEY, CDR2 SMNVEV (reference sequence). The CDR3 contains 14 residues. V was pared by 5 bases and J by 0 bases, with 9 bases between. The DNA for the CDR3 is TGTGCCAGCAGTCCGGTCTATAGCACAGATACGCAGTATTTT. It is translated as CASSPVYSTDTQYF.

This clonotype has ten or more counts. The chain links TRBV18 to TRBJ1-1, with D hard to call. The V end lost 2 bases, the J end lost 0 bases, and 13 bases lay between the germline ends. Germline CDR1 and CDR2: KGHSH and LQKENI. The length of the CDR3 is 16 residues. The CDR3 loop reads CASSPSVWKMNTEAFF. The CDR3, as DNA: TGTGCCAGCTCACCATCAGTCTGGAAAATGAACACTGAAGCTTTCTTT. The full variable domain, its missing parts supplied by reference TRBV18 and TRBJ1-1, is NAGVMQNPRHLVRRRGQEARLRCSPMKGHSHVYWYRQLPEEGLKFMVYLQKENIIDESGMPKERFSAEFPKEGPSILRIQQVVRGDSAAYFCASSPSVWKMNTEAFFGQGTRLTVV.

The sample holds a few counts of this clonotype. V usage is TRBV15 and J usage is TRBJ2-3; the D is unclear. The CDR3 covers 15 residues. With 0 bases removed from V and 7 bases from J, the gap between germline ends came to 14 bases. CDR1 and CDR2 from the germline V gene are LNHNV and YYDKDF (reference sequence). This chain's CDR3 is CATSRESPSLNTQYF. Here the CDR3 DNA reads TGTGCCACCAGCAGAGAGTCTCCCTCGTTGAATACGCAGTATTTT. Full variable domain (remainder filled in from reference TRBV15 and TRBJ2-3): DAMVIQNPRYQVTQFGKPVTLSCSQTLNHNVMYWYQQKSSQAPKLLFHYYDKDFNNEADTPDNFQSRRPNTSFCFLDIRSPGLGDTAMYLCATSRESPSLNTQYFGPGTRLTVL.

This clonotype was recorded many times. The gene calls are TRBV10-3 and TRBJ2-7; D might be TRBD1 or TRBD2, each matching 6 bases. Trimming took off 8 bases at V and 2 bases at J, with 13 bases between the two ends. CDR3 size: 13 residues. Germline CDR1 ENHRY, CDR2 SYGVKD. This CDR3 is CAIGGGKTYEQYF. CDR3 sequence (DNA): TGTGCCATCGGGGGCGGGAAAACCTACGAGCAGTACTTC.

This clonotype has ten or more counts. The rearrangement links TRBV18 to TRBJ1-5; D is uncertain. This CDR3 spans 13 amino acids. Germline CDR1 and CDR2: KGHSH and LQKENI. V was pared by 4 bases and J by 4 bases, with 8 bases between. The DNA of the CDR3 is TGTGCCAGCTCACACAGCCCAAATCAGCCCCAGCATTTT. Protein: CASSHSPNQPQHF. Full variable domain (missing parts from reference TRBV18 and TRBJ1-5): NAGVMQNPRHLVRRRGQEARLRCSPMKGHSHVYWYRQLPEEGLKFMVYLQKENIIDESGMPKERFSAEFPKEGPSILRIQQVVRGDSAAYFCASSHSPNQPQHFGDGTRLSIL.

This clonotype has a count of ten or more. V gene TRBV4-3 combines with J gene TRBJ1-1, with D uncertain. The CDR3 contains 15 residues. Between the trimmed V and J ends, which lost 3 bases and 0 bases, there was a span of 11 bases. Germline V CDR1 and CDR2: LGHNA, YSLEER. CDR3 residues: CASSQVRGMNTEAFF. The CDR3 DNA sequence: TGCGCCAGCAGCCAGGTGCGGGGTATGAACACTGAAGCTTTCTTT.

This clonotype was counted a few times. The V call is TRBV20-1, the J call TRBJ2-5; D is tentatively TRBD1 or TRBD2 (5 bases each). V lost 3 bases to trimming and J lost 5 bases, with 13 bases between them. The CDR3 is 13 residues long. The germline CDR1 and CDR2 sequences are DFQATT and SNEGSKA (reference sequence). CDR3 in DNA: TGCAGTGCTAGTTCGGGGCCCGCGGAGACCCAGTACTTC. Protein product: CSASSGPAETQYF.

Many counts were recorded for this clonotype. The chain's CDR3 is CATSRKGYQETQYF. The CDR3 coding sequence is TGTGCCACCAGCCGGAAGGGGTACCAAGAGACCCAGTACTTC. The chain carries TRBV15 and TRBJ2-5, with a possible D match to TRBD1 (5 bases). Trimming took 5 bases from V and 0 from J, leaving 10 bases between them. The CDR3 sequence is 14 residues long. Germline lookup yields CDR1 LNHNV and CDR2 YYDKDF (reference sequence).

This clonotype showed up just once. The chain has TRBV4-3 and TRBJ2-3; no clear D gene. V was trimmed by 4 bases and J by 2 bases, leaving 16 bases between them. The CDR3 totals 16 residues. The germline CDR1 and CDR2 sequences are LGHNA and YSLEER. The chain's CDR3 is CASSPIAPTDTDTQYF. The DNA for the CDR3 is TGCGCCAGCAGCCCCATAGCTCCAACTGACACAGATACGCAGTATTTT.

This clonotype was seen many times. The CDR3 region has the DNA TGTGCCAGCAGTTTTCTTGGCGGGAGGGAGACCCAGTACTTC. Its protein is CASSFLGGRETQYF. The rearrangement joins TRBV12-3 or TRBV12-4 to TRBJ2-5, with 8 bases that match TRBD2. CDR3 length equals 14 residues. Trimming took 3 bases from V and 5 from J; bases not matched to a gene: 5.

This clonotype was observed at least ten times. CDR3 region: CASSWGDRGRLETQYF. Written as DNA, the CDR3 is TGTGCCAGCAGTTGGGGGGACAGGGGGCGGTTAGAGACCCAGTACTTC. J is TRBJ2-5 and V is TRBV12-3 or TRBV12-4; 12 nucleotides align to TRBD1. The CDR3 sequence is 16 residues long. Trimming took 4 bases from V and 4 from J; bases not matched to a gene: 7.

This clonotype was recorded many times. The chain joins TRBV12-3 or TRBV12-4 to TRBJ2-3; a weak D match, TRBD2 (6 bases). This CDR3 contains 15 residues. Trimming removed 7 bases from V and 3 bases from J, with 17 bases in between. The CDR3 nucleotides are TGTGCCAGCACTTATGGCGGGAACCTGACAGATACGCAGTATTTT. Translated: CASTYGGNLTDTQYF.

The chain has TRBV19 and TRBJ1-2, with 7 bases aligning to TRBD1. The V gene end was trimmed by 9 bases and the J gene end by 5 bases; junction bases not matched to a gene: 15. The CDR3 is 15 residues long. Germline V gene data show CDR1 as LNHDA and CDR2 as SQIVND (reference sequence). The DNA of the CDR3 is TGTGCCAGCTCGGATCCGGGACAGACCTCTTATGGCTACACCTTC. Its protein product is CASSDPGQTSYGYTF. The variable domain in full, with the rest retrieved from reference TRBV19 and TRBJ1-2, is DGGITQSPKYLFRKEGQNVTLSCEQNLNHDAMYWYRQDPGQGLRLIYYSQIVNDFQKGDIAEGYSVSREKKESFPLTVTSAQKNPTAFYLCASSDPGQTSYGYTFGSGTRLTVV.

J is TRBJ2-2 and V is TRBV5-4; TRBD2 aligns across 7 bases. CDR3 length: 16 amino acids. V shed 0 bases and J 5 bases; nucleotides not matched to a gene: 7. CDR1 and CDR2 from the germline V gene are SGHNT and YYREEE (reference sequence). The CDR3 DNA sequence: TGTGCCAGCAGCTTGGCACTAGCGAGGGGTACCGGGGAGCTGTTTTTT. Translation gives CASSLALARGTGELFF.

This clonotype was found many times. The V and J genes are TRBV11-2 and TRBJ1-2; 10 nucleotides line up with TRBD1. The CDR3 has 14 amino acids. Germline lookup yields CDR1 SGHAT and CDR2 FQNNGV. Losses at the gene ends were 5 bases for V and 4 bases for J; bases not matched to a gene: 4. CDR3 residues: CASSPGQGTYGYTF. The CDR3 coding sequence is TGTGCCAGCAGCCCGGGACAGGGGACCTATGGCTACACCTTC. Full variable domain (rest looked up from reference TRBV11-2 and TRBJ1-2): EAGVAQSPRYKIIEKRQSVAFWCNPISGHATLYWYQQILGQGPKLLIQFQNNGVVDDSQLPKDRFSAERLKGVDSTLKIQPAKLEDSAVYLCASSPGQGTYGYTFGSGTRLTVV.

The rearrangement uses TRBV6-2 or TRBV6-3 and TRBJ2-6, with D possibly called TRBD1 or TRBD2 (5 bases each). V dropped 7 bases and J dropped 7 bases, with 14 bases sitting between them. There are 14 residues in the CDR3. Germline CDR1 reads MNHEY; CDR2 reads SVGEGT. CDR3 DNA sequence: TGTGCCAGCACCTACGGGACGGAAGCCAACGTCCTGACTTTC. This codes for CASTYGTEANVLTF.

The V and J genes are TRBV12-3 or TRBV12-4 and TRBJ2-1; D tentatively reads TRBD1 or TRBD2 (5 bases each). Trimming shortened V by 1 base and J by 6 bases, and 16 bases separated the two germline ends. CDR3 length: 16 residues. Written as DNA, the CDR3 is TGTGCCAGCAGTTTAGGTATCTCTGGGACCTCCAATGAGCAGTTCTTC. This codes for CASSLGISGTSNEQFF.

J is TRBJ1-5 and V is TRBV2; unclear D gene. Between the trimmed V and J ends, which lost 6 bases and 6 bases, there was a span of 15 bases. This CDR3 is built from 14 residues. CDR1 is SNHLY, CDR2 FYNNEI, per germline. The CDR3 nucleotides read TGTGCCAGCAGCATAGGAAAGGCAATTCAGCCCCAGCATTTT. It translates to CASSIGKAIQPQHF. The whole variable domain, remainder taken from reference TRBV2 and TRBJ1-5, is EPEVTQTPSHQVTQMGQEVILRCVPISNHLYFYWYRQILGQKVEFLVSFYNNEISEKSEIFDDQFSVERPDGSNFTLKIRSTKLEDSAMYFCASSIGKAIQPQHFGDGTRLSIL.

This clonotype appeared many times. This chain uses TRBV12-3 or TRBV12-4 with TRBJ2-7; TRBD2 matches at 9 bases. The ends lost 5 bases at V and 7 bases at J; junction bases unmatched: 6. The CDR3 covers 13 residues. CDR3 bases: TGTGCCAGCAGTGCCGGACTAGCGAGGGAGCAGTACTTC. This translates into CASSAGLAREQYF.